Below, one T cell receptor beta chain is given with its context. Its antigen is still unknown. The sample comes from a study of immune heterogeneity within non-small cell lung tumors. Findings and caveats of the study: Site-unique high-frequency clones occurred alongside identical dominant CDR3 beta clonotypes that recurred across tumor sites within a patient.

A first 10-cycle multiplex round used 32 V-gene and 13 J-gene primers on TCR beta CDR3. TCRdb recomputed calls from the multiplex PCR reads with MiXCR, one row per CDR3 protein. The sample includes 5,500 to 6,500 distinct CDR3 sequences, 22% of them seen just once. The CDR3 covers 13 residues. The V end was cut by 5 bases, the J end by 0 bases, with 7 bases between. Germline CDR1 reads MRHNA; CDR2 reads SNTAGT. For each sample, template was approximately 0.6 ug of bulk tumor genomic DNA. Several widely spaced biopsies per primary tumor were taken during surgery. Undergoing curative surgery were patients whose non-small cell lung cancer was untreated and newly diagnosed.

Sequences were obtained from lung tumor tissue. The J gene is TRBJ1-1, the V gene TRBV6-4, with D unclear. This TCR came from a man between 65 and 85 years old with non-small cell lung cancer. Here the CDR3 reads CASSKEMNTEAFF. The CDR3, as DNA: TGTGCCAGCAGTAAAGAGATGAACACTGAAGCTTTCTTT.